The clone carrying this T cell receptor beta chain was recorded once. Measured with immunoSEQ multiplex PCR; TCRdb has only the in-frame clones, and not every one. This sample carries roughly 520,000 clones, approximately 88% of them seen once, and the ten largest clones take roughly 1.9%. Germline assignment: CDR1 SGHTA and CDR2 FQGNSA. The V segment lost 5 bases and the J segment 7 bases; nucleotides outside the gene matches: 10. The CDR3 consists of 15 residues. These data are taken from a study of blood T cell repertoires in COVID-19. The chain couples TRBV7-2 to TRBJ2-1, with 8 bases identical to TRBD2. The sequenced material came from PBMCs or T cells enriched from blood (not recorded which). The TCR was taken from a woman aged 40 to 55 who had recovered from COVID-19. CDR3 DNA: TGTGCCAGCAGCCAAGTAGCGGGATATATGAATGAGCAGTTCTTC. Translated: CASSQVAGYMNEQFF.